Described below is a single T cell receptor (beta chain) sequence and its context. The antigen it binds to is not known. One base away there is no much larger clone; base qualities are not given. TCRbeta CDR3 regions were amplified from genomic DNA using the immunoSEQ Assay, a bias-controlled multiplex PCR. On the authors' methods: The number of nucleated cells in each sample was estimated from the amplification of reference gene primers within the assay. To quantify the absolute abundance of each unique TCRbeta CDR3 rearrangement, sequence reads were collapsed and filtered. For each sample, productive Simpson clonality was calculated by taking the square root of Simpson's diversity index across productive rearrangements. The table was pulled from immuneACCESS by TCRdb, which kept in-frame rearrangements only. Such tables lose some clones; where checked, under half of the loss comes from unresolved V genes, and the rest has no known cause. That table is the source of V, J and clone size, and D and trimming were worked out from the DNA. The sample data list approximately 190,000 clones, and about 80% of these were observed just once. The leading ten clones occupy approximately 15% of the sample.

Collaborating institutions collected whole blood in K2EDTA tubes following their own protocols. For TCRbeta analysis, collaborators shipped samples as frozen whole blood, isolated PBMCs, or DNA extracted from either of those sample types. This entry is derived from a study of blood T cell repertoires in COVID-19 (dated by TCRdb to the early 2020s). Regarding the research as a whole: The collaborator samples originated in the United States, Italy and Spain and spanned the acute and convalescent phases of COVID-19. The dataset comprised deeply sampled blood TCRbeta repertoires from subjects exposed to, actively infected with, or recovered from COVID-19. Samples were obtained from the ongoing ImmuneRACE study (first 160 participants) and from 1,254 subjects provided by 6 global collaborators. Sample metadata almost always included a de-identified subject ID, COVID-19 status, age in years and sex. The repertoires were made available in a free public database intended to serve as a resource for research on the immune response to SARS-CoV-2. Where available, HLA class I and class II types were obtained from metadata supplied by the sample provider rather than from assay-based typing. The prospective study material was composed of cDNA or gDNA derived from T cells, B-cell-depleted T cells, or PBMCs.

Study-wide findings and limitations: Clinical and demographic metadata were provided uncurated, with the amount varying by source and participant.

This TCR was sampled from a man aged 25 to 40 with active or convalescent COVID-19. The sample taken for sequencing was peripheral blood.

The DNA sequence follows: TGTGCCATCAGTGAGCCCCGAGGCACAAGGGGAGAGACCCAGTACTTC. Protein translation: CAISEPRGTRGETQYF. In this chain, TRBV10-3 is recombined with TRBJ2-5, with a weak D call of TRBD1 (5 bases match). The junction shows trimming of 2 bases on V and 4 bases on J, plus 17 bases between the germline ends. The germline V gene gives CDR1 as ENHRY and CDR2 as SYGVKD. Taken from cysteine to phenylalanine, the CDR3 has 16 residues. Only the CDR3 region is kept as DNA, spanning 48 bases read in frame from base 1.